This T cell receptor (beta chain) is from a study of cytomegalovirus exposure and HLA in healthy donors. General study results and limits: Among the most significant clusters, several appeared linked to common viral pathogens in a later analysis. The study recorded 150 to 200 TCR beta chains that were cytomegalovirus-associated.

The PCR ran on 60 Vbeta and 13 Jbeta primers. How the authors handled the data: It was a later analysis that counted some 80 million unique TCR beta chains, of which some 12 million were shared. TCRdb's copy holds only in-frame clones and misses some; the assay was immunoSEQ multiplex PCR. V and J calls and clone size follow that table, whereas D and trimming were derived from the DNA. The profile shows fewer than 60,000 clones, around 67% of them singletons. CDR3 length: 15 residues. From germline, CDR1 is MGHRA and CDR2 YSYEKL. As concerns this clone: The antigen remains unidentified.

The sample consisted of PBMCs. V gene TRBV4-1 combines with J gene TRBJ2-5, with TRBD2 identical over 13 bases. TRBJ2-7 matches the DNA end more closely, so the J call is doubtful. The source of this sequence is a woman between 45 and 60 years old in good health and CMV-seropositive. The CDR3 protein is CASSQATSGGYEQYF. CDR3 in DNA: TGCGCCAGCAGCCAAGCGACTAGCGGGGGGTACGAGCAGTACTTC.